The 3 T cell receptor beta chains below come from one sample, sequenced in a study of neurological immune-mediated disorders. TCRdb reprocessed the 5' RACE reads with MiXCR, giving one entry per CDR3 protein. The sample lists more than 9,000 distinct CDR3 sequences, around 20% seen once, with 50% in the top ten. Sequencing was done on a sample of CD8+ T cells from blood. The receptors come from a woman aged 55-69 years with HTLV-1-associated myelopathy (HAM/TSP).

Here the CDR3 reads CASSLVDRGFNGYTF. DNA for the CDR3: TGTGCCAGCAGTTTAGTCGACAGGGGTTTTAATGGCTACACCTTC. The chain recombines TRBV12-3 or TRBV12-4 with TRBJ1-2; 8 bases agree with TRBD1. The CDR3 length is 15 residues. V lost 1 base to trimming and J lost 6 bases; unmatched junction nucleotides: 7.

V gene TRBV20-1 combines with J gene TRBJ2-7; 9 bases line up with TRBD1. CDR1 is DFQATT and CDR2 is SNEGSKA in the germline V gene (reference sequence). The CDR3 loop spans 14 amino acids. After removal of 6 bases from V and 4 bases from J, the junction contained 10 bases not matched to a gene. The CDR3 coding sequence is TGCAGTGCCCGACCGGGACAGGGTATTTACGAGCAGTACTTC. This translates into CSARPGQGIYEQYF.

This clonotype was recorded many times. The CDR3 DNA sequence: TGTGCCAGCAGCGTAGGGGCGGCGGTCGGCAATGAGCAGTTCTTC. Translation gives CASSVGAAVGNEQFF. This chain links TRBV9 with TRBJ2-1, with no clear D. Trimming removed 0 bases at V and 6 bases at J, with 13 bases between. CDR3 length: 15 amino acids. Germline CDR1 SGDLS, CDR2 YYNGEE.